A single sample gave rise to the 23 T cell receptor beta chains below, sequenced in a study of early T cells in non-severe SARS-CoV-2 infection. TCRdb reprocessed the 5' RACE reads via MiXCR and lists one record per CDR3 protein. Seen here are about 80,000 distinct CDR3 sequences, 5% observed once, and the top ten hold under 7.5%. The sequences come from whole blood, collected at baseline. The receptors originated from an adult who was a healthcare worker with PCR-confirmed SARS-CoV-2 infection or an uninfected control (not recorded which).

CDR3 DNA sequence: TGCAGTGCTAGAGATGGGGGTACTGTCAATGAAAAACTGTTTTTT. The encoded protein is CSARDGGTVNEKLFF. This chain uses TRBV20-1 with TRBJ1-4; TRBD1 is a possible D gene (5 bases). This CDR3 has 15 residues. Trimming removed 0 bases from V and 5 bases from J, with 13 bases in between. Germline lookup yields CDR1 DFQATT and CDR2 SNEGSKA (reference sequence).

This clonotype was seen more than once but under ten times. The V and J genes are TRBV6-5 and TRBJ1-2, with 8 bases lining up with TRBD1. The V gene's germline CDR1 is MNHEY and CDR2 SVGAGI. With 6 bases clipped from V and 8 bases from J, the junction kept 14 bases outside the gene matches. CDR3 length: 15 residues. The CDR3 protein is CASRRIPGGSGGYTF. In nucleotides, the CDR3 is TGTGCCAGCAGGAGAATTCCAGGGGGCAGCGGCGGCTACACCTTC.

V and J are TRBV3-1 and TRBJ1-2, with 9 bases identical to TRBD1. V lost 3 bases and J lost 6; bases outside the gene matches: 5. Germline V lookup: CDR1 LGHDT, CDR2 YNNKEL (reference sequence). The CDR3 sequence is 14 residues long. As DNA, the CDR3 is TGTGCCAGCAGCCAGAGGGACAGGGCTAATGGCTACACCTTC. It translates to CASSQRDRANGYTF. Full variable domain (missing parts from reference TRBV3-1 and TRBJ1-2): DTAVSQTPKYLVTQMGNDKSIKCEQNLGHDTMYWYKQDSKKFLKIMFSYNNKELIINETVPNRFSPKSPDKAHLNLHINSLELGDSAVYFCASSQRDRANGYTFGSGTRLTVV.

The rearrangement joins TRBV12-3 or TRBV12-4 to TRBJ2-5; D perhaps matches TRBD2 (7 bases). The CDR3 is 14 amino acids. Trimming pared 7 bases from V and 5 bases from J, leaving 17 bases between. CDR3 region: CASKAGRGYETQYF. CDR3 nucleotides: TGTGCCAGCAAAGCGGGAAGGGGGTATGAGACCCAGTACTTC.

This clonotype was counted ten times or more. The genes are TRBV19 and TRBJ2-1, with D unclear. The CDR3 has 13 amino acids. The germline V gene has CDR1 LNHDA and CDR2 SQIVND (reference sequence). The germline V and J ends were trimmed by 5 bases and 2 bases, with 7 bases remaining between them. The CDR3 spells CASSPQPYNEQFF. As DNA, the CDR3 is TGTGCCAGTAGTCCCCAGCCCTACAATGAGCAGTTCTTC.

This clonotype was seen a handful of times. The rearrangement uses TRBV20-1 and TRBJ1-6; no firm D call. V was pared by 1 base and J by 10 bases, with 11 bases between. Germline assignment: CDR1 DFQATT and CDR2 SNEGSKA (reference sequence). This CDR3 contains 13 residues. In nucleotides, the CDR3 is TGCAGTGCTAGAGGGCGGATGGAATCACCCCTCCACTTT. Translated: CSARGRMESPLHF.

This clonotype was seen at least ten times. This rearrangement joins TRBV11-3 to TRBJ2-3, with D possibly being TRBD2 (6 bases). Per the germline V gene, CDR1 is SGHNT and CDR2 is YENEEA. The CDR3 is 16 residues long. V was pared by 5 bases and J by 2 bases, with 17 bases between. The CDR3 sequence: CASSPGVAPNTDTQYF. Written as DNA, the CDR3 is TGTGCCAGCAGCCCGGGAGTGGCGCCTAACACAGATACGCAGTATTTT.

This clonotype was seen repeatedly, ten times or more. V is TRBV9 and J is TRBJ2-7; unclear D gene. The germline CDR1 and CDR2 sequences are SGDLS and YYNGEE. The CDR3 covers 13 residues. Between the trimmed V and J ends, which lost 0 bases and 5 bases, there was a span of 9 bases. The CDR3 reads CASSVDSGDEQYF. The CDR3 coding sequence is TGTGCCAGCAGCGTAGATAGTGGGGACGAGCAGTACTTC. Complete variable domain (other parts from reference TRBV9 and TRBJ2-7): DSGVTQTPKHLITATGQRVTLRCSPRSGDLSVYWYQQSLDQGLQFLIQYYNGEERAKGNILERFSAQQFPDLHSELNLSSLELGDSALYFCASSVDSGDEQYFGPGTRLTVT.

This clonotype was seen at least ten times. The DNA of the CDR3 is TGTGCCAGCAGGGACCCTAGCGTCCATGAGCAGTTCTTC. Its protein product is CASRDPSVHEQFF. The chain is built from TRBV3-1 and TRBJ2-1, with D possibly being TRBD2 (6 bases). The germline CDR1 and CDR2 sequences are LGHDT and YNNKEL (reference sequence). This CDR3 has 13 amino acids. The germline V and J ends were trimmed by 6 bases and 8 bases, with 14 bases remaining between them.

The rearrangement joins TRBV5-4 to TRBJ2-6; D is unresolved. This CDR3 spans 14 amino acids. V was pared by 2 bases and J by 8 bases, with 11 bases between. Germline V gene lookup returns CDR1 SGHNT and CDR2 YYREEE (reference sequence). The CDR3 nucleotides read TGTGCCAGCAGCTTCGGCCCGGATTCCAACGTCCTGACTTTC. Residues: CASSFGPDSNVLTF.

A note on this clonotype: This may come from a read error, since a much larger clone is one base off. The missing conserved phenylalanine or tryptophan at the end of this CDR3 makes a read error likely. This chain joins TRBV5-4 and TRBJ1-6, with D possibly being TRBD1 (6 bases). CDR1 is SGHNT and CDR2 is YYREEE in the germline V gene (reference sequence). Trimming cost V 0 bases and J 8 bases, with 9 bases left between them. The CDR3 has 14 amino acids. The CDR3 DNA sequence: TGTGCCAGCAGCTTGGACAGGGATCATTCACCCCTCCACTCT. This encodes CASSLDRDHSPLHS.

This clonotype was picked up many times. The chain carries TRBV6-5 and TRBJ2-1; TRBD1 matches 8 bases. This CDR3 has 15 amino acids. CDR1 and CDR2 from the germline V gene are MNHEY and SVGAGI. V gave up 6 bases and J gave up 7 bases; unmatched junction bases: 11. The CDR3 spells CASSQGQGVGNEQFF. The DNA of the CDR3 is TGTGCCAGCAGCCAAGGACAGGGTGTAGGTAATGAGCAGTTCTTC.

The genes are TRBV11-2 and TRBJ2-1; the match to TRBD2 covers 8 bases. The trim removed 5 bases at V and 16 bases at J, leaving 13 bases unmatched. The CDR3 is 13 residues long. Germline assignment: CDR1 SGHAT and CDR2 FQNNGV. The CDR3 coding sequence is TGTGCCAGCAGCCACAGCTCGGCGGGAGGCCCTTTCTTC. Its translation is CASSHSSAGGPFF.

V usage is TRBV19 and J usage is TRBJ2-5; D may be TRBD2 (5 bases). Germline values: CDR1 LNHDA, CDR2 SQIVND (reference sequence). There are 13 residues in the CDR3. V lost 1 base and J 7 bases, leaving 10 bases between the germline ends. The DNA for the CDR3 is TGTGCCAGTAGTATAGCGGGGATCGGGACCCAGTACTTC. Protein: CASSIAGIGTQYF.

This clonotype was counted ten times or more. The chain joins TRBV20-1 to TRBJ2-1; TRBD2 matches at 10 bases. The germline V gene has CDR1 DFQATT and CDR2 SNEGSKA (reference sequence). J gave up 2 bases and V 6 bases, and 1 base lay outside the gene matches. This CDR3 has 13 amino acids. The CDR3 reads CSALAGAYNEQFF. The DNA for the CDR3 is TGCAGTGCGCTAGCGGGGGCCTACAATGAGCAGTTCTTC.

This sequence joins TRBV30 and TRBJ1-1, with D possibly matching TRBD1 (5 bases). The V end lost 2 bases, the J end lost 8 bases, and 12 bases lay between the germline ends. This CDR3 contains 12 residues. Germline-derived CDR1 and CDR2 are GTSNPN and SVGIG (reference sequence). The CDR3 DNA sequence: TGTGCCTGGAGTACCTTGTGGGGGGAAGCTTTCTTT. Residues: CAWSTLWGEAFF.

This clonotype has ten or more counts. The chain is built from TRBV7-9 and TRBJ2-7; no definite D call. V was cut by 5 bases and J by 4 bases, with 9 bases left in between. In germline, CDR1 is SEHNR, CDR2 FQNEAQ (reference sequence). This CDR3 is 12 amino acids long. The CDR3 reads CASSPESYEQYF. For the CDR3, the DNA is TGTGCCAGCAGCCCAGAAAGTTACGAGCAGTACTTC.

This clonotype was counted only a few times. The chain couples TRBV28 to TRBJ2-3; weak D call: TRBD2 (7 bases). The CDR3 contains 16 residues. V was trimmed by 5 bases and J by 1 base, leaving 16 bases between them. Germline-derived CDR1 and CDR2 are MDHEN and SYDVKM. Here the CDR3 reads CASSRGGGLRTDTQYF. The CDR3 DNA follows: TGTGCCAGCAGTAGGGGAGGGGGGCTCCGCACAGATACGCAGTATTTT.

This clonotype was picked up many times. V is TRBV7-6 and J is TRBJ2-1; 10 bases line up with TRBD2. In germline, CDR1 is SGHVS, CDR2 FNYEAQ. Trimming cost V 5 bases and J 3 bases; bases outside gene matches: 16. CDR3 size: 19 residues. The CDR3 DNA sequence: TGTGCCAGCAGCCTTATTACCCCCAGCGGGAGGGCCGGCTACAATGAGCAGTTCTTC. Translated, it gives CASSLITPSGRAGYNEQFF.

This clonotype was seen a few times. The chain combines TRBV11-1 with TRBJ2-1, with D possibly being TRBD1 (5 bases). The CDR3 is made up of 12 amino acids. Trimming cost V 0 bases and J 10 bases, with 7 bases left between them. CDR1 is SGHAT and CDR2 is FQDESV in the germline V gene (reference sequence). The CDR3 region has the DNA TGTGCCAGCAGCTTAGCCCGACAGGAGCAGTTCTTC. It codes for CASSLARQEQFF.

The chain employs TRBV29-1 and TRBJ2-3, with 7 bases lining up with TRBD1. CDR3 size: 12 residues. The trim removed 7 bases at V and 3 bases at J, leaving 4 bases unmatched. Germline values: CDR1 SQVTM, CDR2 ANQGSEA. The CDR3 DNA is TGCAGCGCCTTACAGGGGACAGATACGCAGTATTTT. This encodes CSALQGTDTQYF.

There are a few counts of this clonotype. The genes are TRBV7-9 and TRBJ2-1; tentatively, D is TRBD2 (5 bases). Trimming cost V 5 bases and J 0 bases, with 14 bases left between them. The V gene's germline CDR1 is SEHNR and CDR2 FQNEAQ (reference sequence). The CDR3 runs to 16 residues. The CDR3 is CASSRRTSSSYNEQFF. As DNA, the CDR3 is TGTGCCAGCAGCCGCCGGACTTCCAGCTCCTACAATGAGCAGTTCTTC.

Many counts were recorded for this clonotype. This sequence joins TRBV11-2 and TRBJ2-1, with D uncertain. Per the germline V gene, CDR1 is SGHAT and CDR2 is FQNNGV. This CDR3 has 17 residues. V shed 0 bases and J shed 4 bases, with 16 bases lying between them. The CDR3 here is CASSLDRFGSSYNEQFF. CDR3 DNA sequence: TGTGCCAGCAGCTTAGATCGTTTTGGTTCCTCATACAATGAGCAGTTCTTC.